These 12 T cell receptor beta chains were all obtained from the same sample, sequenced in a study of technical replicates of blood from a few donors. Generated by immunoSEQ multiplex PCR, the TCRdb table keeps only in-frame clones and is missing some. The table lists more than 70,000 clones, 96% of them singletons. Sequencing was performed on T cells isolated from PBMCs. These receptors all stem from a human donor in good health.

V and J are TRBV27 and TRBJ1-2, with D maybe TRBD1 (6 bases). V lost 4 bases to trimming and J lost 1 base, with 10 bases between them. The germline V gene encodes CDR1 MNHEY and CDR2 SMNVEV (reference sequence). This CDR3 comprises 14 residues. The CDR3 bases are TGTGCCAGCAGTTACAGGGCTAGTAACTATGGCTACACCTTC. Translated: CASSYRASNYGYTF.

The V gene is TRBV6-5, the J gene TRBJ1-5, with TRBD1 matching over 10 bases. The CDR3 contains 16 residues. Germline V gene lookup returns CDR1 MNHEY and CDR2 SVGAGI. V was clipped by 0 bases and J by 14 bases; unmatched bases: 13. The CDR3: CASSYSGQGSRGLEHF. CDR3 coding DNA: TGTGCCAGCAGTTACTCGGGACAGGGGTCAAGGGGGTTGGAGCATTTT.

The chain carries TRBV7-2 and TRBJ1-2; 8 nucleotides line up with TRBD1. The CDR3 extends over 15 amino acids. Germline-derived CDR1 and CDR2 are SGHTA and FQGNSA. After removal of 0 bases from V and 5 bases from J, the junction contained 5 bases not matched to a gene. As DNA, the CDR3 is TGTGCCAGCAGCTTAGCCACAGGGGGTGGGTATGGCTACACCTTC. Translating gives CASSLATGGGYGYTF.

The genes are TRBV2 and TRBJ2-7; TRBD2 agrees at 7 bases. Losses at the gene ends were 4 bases for V and 3 bases for J; bases not matched to a gene: 3. Germline V gene lookup returns CDR1 SNHLY and CDR2 FYNNEI. This CDR3 comprises 13 residues. The CDR3 loop is CASSGSSGYEQYF. DNA of the CDR3: TGTGCCAGCAGTGGGTCTAGCGGCTACGAGCAGTACTTC.

The chain links TRBV7-9 to TRBJ1-4, with 11 bases matching TRBD1. Per the germline V gene, CDR1 is SEHNR and CDR2 is FQNEAQ (reference sequence). The CDR3 is 17 residues long. J was trimmed by 5 bases and V by 3 bases; bases with no gene match: 8. The DNA of the CDR3 is TGTGCCAGCAGCTTTTACGGGACAGGGGGTGAAAATGAAAAACTGTTTTTT. This translates into CASSFYGTGGENEKLFF.

The V call is TRBV20-1, the J call TRBJ2-7; no definite D call. Germline loops: CDR1 DFQATT, CDR2 SNEGSKA (reference sequence). The CDR3 consists of 11 residues. V shed 2 bases and J shed 8 bases, with 10 bases lying between them. CDR3 sequence (DNA): TGCAGTGCTAGACGGTCCTCTCAGCAGTACTTC. Protein product: CSARRSSQQYF.

The rearrangement joins TRBV28 to TRBJ1-1; 9 bases map to TRBD1. V lost 6 bases and J lost 6; bases outside the gene matches: 8. The CDR3 has 14 amino acids. Germline V gene data show CDR1 as MDHEN and CDR2 as SYDVKM. CDR3 sequence reads: CASSPQGARAEAFF. CDR3 nucleotides: TGTGCCAGCAGCCCACAGGGGGCGAGGGCTGAAGCTTTCTTT.

This clone was observed a single time. V gene TRBV5-1 combines with J gene TRBJ2-3, with 7 bases lining up with TRBD1. Looked up from germline, CDR1 is SGHRS and CDR2 is YFSETQ. The junction had 1 base not matched to a gene; V was cut back by 2 bases and J by 4 bases. There are 13 residues in the CDR3. Here the CDR3 reads CASSFQGADTQYF. DNA of the CDR3: TGCGCCAGCAGCTTTCAGGGGGCAGATACGCAGTATTTT.

The chain couples TRBV7-9 to TRBJ2-1, with 10 bases aligning to TRBD1. Trimming cost V 5 bases and J 4 bases; bases outside gene matches: 5. Germline CDR1 reads SEHNR; CDR2 reads FQNEAQ (reference sequence). This CDR3 contains 15 residues. DNA for the CDR3: TGTGCCAGCAGCCAGGGACAGGGGTGGTACAATGAGCAGTTCTTC. This translates into CASSQGQGWYNEQFF.

This sequence joins TRBV6-4 and TRBJ1-1; 7 positions match TRBD1. The CDR3 contains 13 residues. V trimming: 10 bases; J trimming: 4 bases; junction bases outside the gene matches: 9. Germline CDR1 MRHNA, CDR2 SNTAGT. CDR3 DNA sequence: TGTGCCAACTTGGAGGGGGCGTCCACTGAAGCTTTCTTT. This encodes CANLEGASTEAFF.

The chain recombines TRBV2 with TRBJ2-2, with D possibly being TRBD1 (6 bases). This CDR3 is 13 amino acids long. CDR1 is SNHLY and CDR2 is FYNNEI in the germline V gene. Trimming shortened V by 8 bases and J by 1 base, and 8 bases separated the two germline ends. CDR3 bases: TGTGCCAGCGGGACACAGAACACCGGGGAGCTGTTTTTT. Amino acids: CASGTQNTGELFF.

A single count supports this clone. The rearrangement links TRBV9 to TRBJ1-4; D possibly corresponds to TRBD1 (6 bases). The V end was cut by 0 bases, the J end by 6 bases, with 9 bases between. The germline CDR1 and CDR2 sequences are SGDLS and YYNGEE. This CDR3 is 14 amino acids long. The CDR3 nucleotides are TGTGCCAGCAGCGTAGCTGGGGGCGATGAAAAACTGTTTTTT. It yields the protein CASSVAGGDEKLFF.